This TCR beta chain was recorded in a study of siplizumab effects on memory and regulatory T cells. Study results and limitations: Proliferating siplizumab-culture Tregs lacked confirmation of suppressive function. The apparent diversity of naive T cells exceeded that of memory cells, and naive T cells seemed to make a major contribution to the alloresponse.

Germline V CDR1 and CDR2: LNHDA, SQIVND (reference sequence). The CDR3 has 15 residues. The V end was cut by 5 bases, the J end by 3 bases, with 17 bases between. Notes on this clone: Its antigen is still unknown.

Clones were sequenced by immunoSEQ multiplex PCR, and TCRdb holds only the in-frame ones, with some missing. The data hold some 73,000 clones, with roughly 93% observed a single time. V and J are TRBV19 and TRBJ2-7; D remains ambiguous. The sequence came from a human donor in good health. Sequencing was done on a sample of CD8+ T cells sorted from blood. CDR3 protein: CASSPQNYPIYEQYF. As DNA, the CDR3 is TGTGCCAGTAGTCCTCAGAATTACCCTATCTACGAGCAGTACTTC.